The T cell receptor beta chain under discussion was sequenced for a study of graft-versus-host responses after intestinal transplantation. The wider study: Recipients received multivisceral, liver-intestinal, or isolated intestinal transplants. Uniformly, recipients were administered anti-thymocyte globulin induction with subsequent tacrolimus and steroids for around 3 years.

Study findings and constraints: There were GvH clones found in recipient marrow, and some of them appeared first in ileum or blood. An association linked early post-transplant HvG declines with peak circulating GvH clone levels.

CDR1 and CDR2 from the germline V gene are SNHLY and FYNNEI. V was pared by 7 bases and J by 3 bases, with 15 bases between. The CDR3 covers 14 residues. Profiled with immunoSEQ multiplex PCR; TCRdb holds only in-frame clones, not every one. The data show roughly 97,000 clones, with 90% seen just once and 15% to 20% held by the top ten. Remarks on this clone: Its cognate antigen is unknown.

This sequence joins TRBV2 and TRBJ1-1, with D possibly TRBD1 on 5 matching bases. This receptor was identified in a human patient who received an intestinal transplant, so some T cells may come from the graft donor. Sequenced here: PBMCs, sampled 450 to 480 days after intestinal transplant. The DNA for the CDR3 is TGTGCCAGCAAAACGGGGAGGGGAGACACTGAAGCTTTCTTT. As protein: CASKTGRGDTEAFF.